The next 19 T cell receptor beta chains were all read from a single sample in a study of T cell repertoires in cytomegalovirus infection. TCRdb itself ran the reads through MiXCR, one entry per CDR3 protein. In the table there are approximately 1,000,000 distinct CDR3 sequences, 31% of which are singletons. Their antigens remain unidentified. This specimen consisted of cultured CD8+ T cells from PBMCs, obtained from culture after CMV antigen stimulation. The source is a human donor in good health (CMV status not recorded). Some clones in this sample may be carry-over from other donors' samples.

The chain links TRBV5-6 to TRBJ2-1; 7 nucleotides align to TRBD2. CDR1 SGHDT and CDR2 YYEEEE come from the germline V gene. The CDR3 totals 13 residues. V was pared by 7 bases and J by 2 bases, with 3 bases of the junction left unmatched. This chain's CDR3 is CASDSGAYNEQFF. Here the CDR3 DNA reads TGTGCCAGCGACAGCGGGGCCTACAATGAGCAGTTCTTC.

This rearrangement joins TRBV14 to TRBJ2-1; D gene unclear. CDR3 length: 13 residues. Looked up from germline, CDR1 is SGHDN and CDR2 is FVKESK. Trimming left V 4 bases short and J 7 bases short, with 11 bases between. CDR3 coding DNA: TGTGCCAGCAGCCCAATAAGTAGAAATGAGCAGTTCTTC. Protein product: CASSPISRNEQFF.

This clonotype was found once. The rearrangement links TRBV7-9 to TRBJ2-1; 7 bases fit TRBD1. Germline CDR1 SEHNR, CDR2 FQNEAQ (reference sequence). This CDR3 has 14 amino acids. Losses at the gene ends were 7 bases for V and 7 bases for J; bases not matched to a gene: 10. DNA of the CDR3: TGTGCCAGCATGTCAGGGGGAACATTTAATGAGCAGTTCTTC. This translates into CASMSGGTFNEQFF.

The rearrangement joins TRBV6-2 or TRBV6-3 to TRBJ2-7; D is unresolved. Trimming cost V 5 bases and J 3 bases, with 17 bases left between them. The CDR3 has 15 residues. CDR1 MNHEY and CDR2 SVGEGT come from the germline V gene. The CDR3 spells CASSEETPWGYEQYF. In nucleotides, the CDR3 is TGTGCCAGCAGTGAAGAGACACCCTGGGGCTACGAGCAGTACTTC.

This clonotype was detected many times. The V call is TRBV18, the J call TRBJ1-1; TRBD1 matches at 7 bases. Per the germline V gene, CDR1 is KGHSH and CDR2 is LQKENI. V dropped 2 bases and J dropped 3; count of bases not matched to a gene: 6. The CDR3 is made up of 15 amino acids. CDR3 nucleotides: TGTGCCAGCTCACCAGGCCGGGACAGCCACACTGAAGCTTTCTTT. Translating gives CASSPGRDSHTEAFF.

A few counts support this clonotype. The J gene is TRBJ2-3, the V gene TRBV27, with D tentatively TRBD1 or TRBD2 (6 bases each). The CDR3 covers 17 residues. V gave up 0 bases and J gave up 2 bases, with 15 bases separating them. Germline CDR1 and CDR2: MNHEY and SMNVEV (reference sequence). The CDR3 DNA sequence: TGTGCCAGCAGTTTATCAGGGGGGCCTCCATTCACAGATACGCAGTATTTT. This encodes CASSLSGGPPFTDTQYF.

The table lists this clonotype with a count of one. The chain combines TRBV4-1 with TRBJ2-7, with unresolved D. The CDR3 sequence is 14 residues long. Germline V gives CDR1 MGHRA, CDR2 YSYEKL. The V gene lost 5 bases and the J gene lost 0 bases, with 11 bases spanning the gap. CDR3 protein: CASSKGFSSYEQYF. The CDR3 DNA follows: TGCGCCAGCAGCAAAGGGTTTAGCTCCTACGAGCAGTACTTC.

This clonotype has just one count. This may arise from a read error, as a much more abundant clone is one base away. This rearrangement joins TRBV2 to TRBJ2-3; tentatively, D is TRBD2 (6 bases). Germline V gene sequence: CDR1 SNHLY, CDR2 FYNNEI. There are 15 residues in the CDR3. The germline V and J ends were trimmed by 10 bases and 2 bases, with 19 bases remaining between them. CDR3 residues: CANQIAGINTDTQYF. The CDR3 coding sequence is TGTGCCAACCAAATCGCGGGGATCAACACAGATACGCAGTATTTT.

This rearrangement joins TRBV6-5 to TRBJ1-1; 10 positions match TRBD1. This CDR3 is 19 amino acids long. J lost 4 bases, V lost 6 bases, and 20 bases had no gene match. Germline V gene data show CDR1 as MNHEY and CDR2 as SVGAGI. DNA for the CDR3: TGTGCCAGCAGGCCGGTCGCGAACCGGGACAGGGGAGGAGGCACTGAAGCTTTCTTT. It codes for CASRPVANRDRGGGTEAFF.

The chain combines TRBV6-2 or TRBV6-3 with TRBJ2-7; no firm D call. The CDR3 is made up of 12 amino acids. The V end was cut by 3 bases, the J end by 6 bases, with 9 bases between. Germline V gene data show CDR1 as MNHEY and CDR2 as SVGEGT. The CDR3 is CASSYNGVEQYV. CDR3 DNA: TGTGCCAGCAGTTATAATGGAGTCGAGCAGTACGTC.

This clonotype was picked up a small number of times. This chain uses TRBV11-1 with TRBJ1-2; the D gene is possibly TRBD1 (5 bases). CDR3 length equals 12 residues. Germline V lookup: CDR1 SGHAT, CDR2 FQDESV (reference sequence). Deletions cut 8 bases from V and 8 bases from J, with 15 bases between. The chain's CDR3 is CASGLAGEGYTF. The CDR3 region has the DNA TGTGCCAGCGGCCTAGCGGGGGAGGGCTACACCTTC. Based on the CDR3 plus reference TRBV11-1 and TRBJ1-2, the full variable domain is EAEVAQSPRYKITEKSQAVAFWCDPISGHATLYWYRQILGQGPELLVQFQDESVVDDSQLPKDRFSAERLKGVDSTLKIQPAELGDSAMYLCASGLAGEGYTFGSGTRLTVV.

This clonotype has more than one count but fewer than ten. The V gene is TRBV19, the J gene TRBJ2-2; D not resolved. The length of the CDR3 is 14 residues. Trimming left V 7 bases short and J 2 bases short, with 11 bases between. Germline V gene data show CDR1 as LNHDA and CDR2 as SQIVND (reference sequence). CDR3 sequence (DNA): TGTGCCAGTAAAAAGGCAGGAAACACCGGGGAGCTGTTTTTT. This gives the protein CASKKAGNTGELFF.

This chain links TRBV5-1 with TRBJ1-1; 11 positions match TRBD1. CDR1 and CDR2 from the germline V gene are SGHRS and YFSETQ. This CDR3 has 16 amino acids. The V gene end was trimmed by 0 bases and the J gene end by 0 bases; junction bases not matched to a gene: 1. CDR3 DNA: TGCGCCAGCAGCTTGGTGGGACAGGGGGTGAACACTGAAGCTTTCTTT. It encodes CASSLVGQGVNTEAFF.

The table lists this clonotype with a few counts. The V call is TRBV7-9, the J call TRBJ1-2; unclear D gene. V lost 1 base and J lost 8, with 14 bases in between. The CDR3 runs 14 residues. CDR1 and CDR2 (germline): SEHNR, FQNEAQ (reference sequence). The DNA for the CDR3 is TGTGCCAGCAGCTTAGGGGCCAGCGCTGGAGGCTACACCTTC. This encodes CASSLGASAGGYTF.

The chain has TRBV29-1 and TRBJ2-3, with 9 bases identical to TRBD1. This CDR3 has 16 amino acids. The V and J ends lost 0 bases and 4 bases, in that order; junction bases with no gene match: 8. Germline-derived CDR1 and CDR2 are SQVTM and ANQGSEA. The CDR3 protein is CSVEDWDRVWADTQYF. The CDR3 bases are TGCAGCGTTGAAGACTGGGACAGGGTATGGGCAGATACGCAGTATTTT.

This clonotype was counted only a few times. The rearrangement joins TRBV6-5 to TRBJ2-7, with no clear D. CDR1 and CDR2 from the germline V gene are MNHEY and SVGAGI. Between the trimmed V and J ends, which lost 0 bases and 1 base, there was a span of 13 bases. This CDR3 spans 16 amino acids. The CDR3 sequence: CASSYSKTLISYEQYF. DNA of the CDR3: TGTGCCAGCAGTTACTCGAAAACCTTGATTTCCTACGAGCAGTACTTC.

J is TRBJ1-5 and V is TRBV6-5; 8 bases map to TRBD1. The V segment lost 8 bases and the J segment 3 bases; nucleotides outside the gene matches: 15. The germline CDR1 and CDR2 sequences are MNHEY and SVGAGI. The CDR3 has 17 residues. The DNA for the CDR3 is TGTGCCAGCCATCGGGGCGCAGGGGGCTTGGTCAATCAGCCCCAGCATTTT. This gives the protein CASHRGAGGLVNQPQHF.

This chain joins TRBV6-2 or TRBV6-3 and TRBJ2-1; 9 bases fit TRBD2. V lost 0 bases to trimming and J lost 0 bases; unmatched junction nucleotides: 6. Germline CDR1 is MNHEY and CDR2 is SVGEGT. The CDR3 consists of 18 residues. CDR3 region: CASSYSRTSESSYNEQFF. CDR3 DNA: TGTGCCAGCAGTTACTCGAGGACTAGCGAAAGCTCCTACAATGAGCAGTTCTTC.

This clonotype turned up a few times. The V gene is TRBV5-4, the J gene TRBJ2-1; D remains ambiguous. Germline V gene sequence: CDR1 SGHNT, CDR2 YYREEE (reference sequence). The CDR3 has 12 residues. Trimming removed 4 bases from V and 8 bases from J, with 10 bases in between. The CDR3 sequence: CASSDISDEQFF. The CDR3 DNA follows: TGTGCCAGCAGCGATATATCGGATGAGCAGTTCTTC.